Given below is one T cell receptor beta chain in context. What it binds is not known. V lost 1 base and J 9 bases, leaving 4 bases between the germline ends. Germline assignment: CDR1 LGHNT and CDR2 FRNRAP. The CDR3 contains 11 residues. The data belong to a study of T cell repertoires in cytomegalovirus infection. TCRdb ran MiXCR on the reads and lists one entry per CDR3 protein. Here the sample spans hundreds of thousands of distinct CDR3 sequences, approximately 42% being singletons. V usage is TRBV12-5 and J usage is TRBJ2-1, with D hard to call. The sample here was cultured PBMCs, taken from culture after CMV antigen stimulation. The receptor was isolated from a human donor in good health (CMV status not recorded). Some clones in this sample may be carry-over from other donors' samples. The CDR3 here is CASGLGLEQFF. CDR3 bases: TGTGCTAGTGGTTTGGGGCTTGAGCAGTTCTTC.